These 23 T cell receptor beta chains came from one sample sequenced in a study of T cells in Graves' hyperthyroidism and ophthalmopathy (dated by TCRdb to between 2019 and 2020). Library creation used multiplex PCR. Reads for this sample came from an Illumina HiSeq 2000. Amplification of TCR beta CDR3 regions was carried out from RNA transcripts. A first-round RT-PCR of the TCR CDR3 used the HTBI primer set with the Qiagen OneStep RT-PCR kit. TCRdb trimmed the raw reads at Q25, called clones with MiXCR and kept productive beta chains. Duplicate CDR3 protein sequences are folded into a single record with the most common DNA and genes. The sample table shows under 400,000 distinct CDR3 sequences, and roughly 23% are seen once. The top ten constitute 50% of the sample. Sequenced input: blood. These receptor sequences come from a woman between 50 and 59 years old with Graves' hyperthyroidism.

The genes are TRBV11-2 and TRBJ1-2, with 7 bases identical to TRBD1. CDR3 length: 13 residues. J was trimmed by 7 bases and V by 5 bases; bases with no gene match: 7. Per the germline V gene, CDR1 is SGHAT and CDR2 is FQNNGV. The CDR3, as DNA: TGTGCCAGCAGCCCTGGGACAGCCTTTGGCTACACCTTC. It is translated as CASSPGTAFGYTF.

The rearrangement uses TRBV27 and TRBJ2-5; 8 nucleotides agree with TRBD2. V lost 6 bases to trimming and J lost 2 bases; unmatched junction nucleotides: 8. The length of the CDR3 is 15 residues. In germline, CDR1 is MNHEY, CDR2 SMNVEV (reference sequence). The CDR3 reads CASRTGTRLQETQYF. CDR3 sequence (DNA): TGTGCCAGCAGAACCGGGACTAGGTTACAAGAGACCCAGTACTTC.

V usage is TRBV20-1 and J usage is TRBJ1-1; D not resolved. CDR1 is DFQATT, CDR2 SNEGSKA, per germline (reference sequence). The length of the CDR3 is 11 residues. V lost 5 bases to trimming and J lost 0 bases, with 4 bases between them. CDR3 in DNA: TGCAGTGCTCCGGTGAACACTGAAGCTTTCTTT. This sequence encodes CSAPVNTEAFF.

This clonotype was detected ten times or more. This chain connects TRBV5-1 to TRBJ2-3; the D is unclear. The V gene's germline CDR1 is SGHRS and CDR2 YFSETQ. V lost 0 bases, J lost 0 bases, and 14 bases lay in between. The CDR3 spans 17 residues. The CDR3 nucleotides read TGCGCCAGCAGCTTGGCCGCCAACCTCCTTAGCACAGATACGCAGTATTTT. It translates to CASSLAANLLSTDTQYF.

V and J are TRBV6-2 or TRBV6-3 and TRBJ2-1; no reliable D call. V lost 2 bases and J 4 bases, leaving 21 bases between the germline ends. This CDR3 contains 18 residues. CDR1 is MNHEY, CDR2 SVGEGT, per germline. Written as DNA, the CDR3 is TGTGCCAGCAGTTACCCCCTCAAGCGAGTAGTTACATACAATGAGCAGTTCTTC. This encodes CASSYPLKRVVTYNEQFF.

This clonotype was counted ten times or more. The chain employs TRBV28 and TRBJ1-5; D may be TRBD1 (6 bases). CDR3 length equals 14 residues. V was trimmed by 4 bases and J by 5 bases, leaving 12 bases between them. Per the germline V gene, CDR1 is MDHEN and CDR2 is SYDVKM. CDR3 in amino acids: CASSSLQGHQPQHF. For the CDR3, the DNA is TGTGCCAGCAGTTCGTTACAGGGACATCAGCCCCAGCATTTT. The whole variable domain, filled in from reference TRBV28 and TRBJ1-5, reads DVKVTQSSRYLVKRTGEKVFLECVQDMDHENMFWYRQDPGLGLRLIYFSYDVKMKEKGDIPEGYSVSREKKERFSLILESASTNQTSMYLCASSSLQGHQPQHFGDGTRLSIL.

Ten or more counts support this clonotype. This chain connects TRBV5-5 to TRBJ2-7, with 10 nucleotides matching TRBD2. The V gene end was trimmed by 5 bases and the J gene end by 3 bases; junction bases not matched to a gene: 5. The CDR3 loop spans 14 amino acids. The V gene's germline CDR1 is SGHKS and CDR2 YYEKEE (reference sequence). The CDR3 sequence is CASSHSGRRYEQYF. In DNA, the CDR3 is TGTGCCAGCAGTCATAGCGGGAGGCGCTACGAGCAGTACTTC.

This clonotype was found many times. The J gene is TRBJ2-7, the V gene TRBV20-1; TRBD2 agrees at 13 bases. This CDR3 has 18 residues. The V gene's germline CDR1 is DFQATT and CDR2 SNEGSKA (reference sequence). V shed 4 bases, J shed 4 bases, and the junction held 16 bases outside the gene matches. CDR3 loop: CSAKTGLAGTGGGYEQYF. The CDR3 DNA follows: TGCAGTGCTAAGACGGGACTAGCGGGGACCGGAGGGGGGTACGAGCAGTACTTC.

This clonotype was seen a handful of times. The CDR3 loop is CSALPGQGSGNTIYF. DNA for the CDR3: TGCAGTGCTCTCCCGGGACAGGGAAGTGGAAACACCATATATTTT. This chain joins TRBV20-1 and TRBJ1-3; 9 positions match TRBD1. V was clipped by 5 bases and J by 3 bases; unmatched bases: 8. Germline CDR1 DFQATT, CDR2 SNEGSKA (reference sequence). The CDR3 runs 15 residues.

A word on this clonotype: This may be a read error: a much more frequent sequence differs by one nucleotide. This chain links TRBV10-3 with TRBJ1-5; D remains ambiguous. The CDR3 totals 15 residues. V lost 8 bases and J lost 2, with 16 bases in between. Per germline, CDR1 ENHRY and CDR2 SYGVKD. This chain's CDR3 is CAIGGSGNGNQPQHF. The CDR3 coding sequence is TGTGCCATCGGTGGTTCAGGAAACGGCAATCAGCCCCAGCATTTT.

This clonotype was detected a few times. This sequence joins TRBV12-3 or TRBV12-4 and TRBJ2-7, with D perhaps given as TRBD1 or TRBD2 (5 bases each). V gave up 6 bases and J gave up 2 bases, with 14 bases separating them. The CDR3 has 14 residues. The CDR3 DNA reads TGTGCCAGCAGGTATGGGACGAGACCCTACGAGCAGTACTTC. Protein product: CASRYGTRPYEQYF.

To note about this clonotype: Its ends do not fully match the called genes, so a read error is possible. CDR3 loop: CPSSPSSGLSYNEQFF. The CDR3 coding sequence is TGTCCCAGCAGTCCCTCTAGCGGCCTATCCTACAATGAGCAGTTCTTC. The rearrangement links TRBV28 to TRBJ2-1; 7 bases are a match to TRBD2. Germline CDR1 reads MDHEN; CDR2 reads SYDVKM. CDR3 length: 16 residues.

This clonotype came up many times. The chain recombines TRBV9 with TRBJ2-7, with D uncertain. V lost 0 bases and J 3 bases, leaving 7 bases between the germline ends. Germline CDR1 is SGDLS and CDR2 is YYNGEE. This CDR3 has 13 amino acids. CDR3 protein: CASSVDGFYEQYF. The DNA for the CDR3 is TGTGCCAGCAGCGTAGATGGCTTCTACGAGCAGTACTTC.

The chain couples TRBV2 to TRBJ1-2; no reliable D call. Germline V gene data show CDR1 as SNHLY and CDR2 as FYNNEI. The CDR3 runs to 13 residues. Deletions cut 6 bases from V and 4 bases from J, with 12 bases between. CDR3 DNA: TGTGCCAGCAGCTATAGGGTGGGCTATGGCTACACCTTC. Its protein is CASSYRVGYGYTF.

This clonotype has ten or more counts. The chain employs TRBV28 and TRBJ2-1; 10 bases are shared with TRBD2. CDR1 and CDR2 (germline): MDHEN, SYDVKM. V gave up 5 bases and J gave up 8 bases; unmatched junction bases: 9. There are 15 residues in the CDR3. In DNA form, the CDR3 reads TGTGCCAGCAGTCTCACTAGCGGGAAGGCACATGAGCAGTTCTTC. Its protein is CASSLTSGKAHEQFF.

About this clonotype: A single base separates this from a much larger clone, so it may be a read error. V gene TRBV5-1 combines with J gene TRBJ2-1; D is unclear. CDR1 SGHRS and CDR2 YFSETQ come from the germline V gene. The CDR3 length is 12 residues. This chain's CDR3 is CASSFRVDELFF. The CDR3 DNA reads TGCGCCAGCAGCTTTAGGGTGGATGAGCTGTTCTTC.

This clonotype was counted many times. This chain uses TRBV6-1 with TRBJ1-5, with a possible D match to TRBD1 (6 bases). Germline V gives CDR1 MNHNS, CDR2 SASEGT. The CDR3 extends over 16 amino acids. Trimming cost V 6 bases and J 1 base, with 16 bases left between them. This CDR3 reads CASRQGPNESNQPQHF. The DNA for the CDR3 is TGTGCCAGCAGACAGGGACCGAACGAGAGCAATCAGCCCCAGCATTTT.

The DNA of the CDR3 is TGTGCCAGCAGCGTAAGTCCAACTTGGGGTTCACCCCTCCACTTT. Protein sequence: CASSVSPTWGSPLHF. The V call is TRBV9, the J call TRBJ1-6; D not certain. Germline V gene lookup returns CDR1 SGDLS and CDR2 YYNGEE. CDR3 length equals 15 residues. The V gene lost 1 base and the J gene lost 9 bases, with 14 bases spanning the gap.

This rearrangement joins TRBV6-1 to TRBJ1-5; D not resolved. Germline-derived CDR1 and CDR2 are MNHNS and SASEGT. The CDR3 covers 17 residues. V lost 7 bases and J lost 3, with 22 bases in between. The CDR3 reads CASIMADSAVYNQPQHF. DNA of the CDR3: TGTGCCAGCATTATGGCGGACTCGGCAGTCTACAATCAGCCCCAGCATTTT.

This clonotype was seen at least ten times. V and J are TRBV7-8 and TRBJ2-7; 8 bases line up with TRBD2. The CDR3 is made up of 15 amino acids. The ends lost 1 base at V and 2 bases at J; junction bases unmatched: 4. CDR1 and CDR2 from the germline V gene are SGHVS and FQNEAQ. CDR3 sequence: CASSLEGLGPYEQYF. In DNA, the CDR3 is TGTGCCAGCAGCTTAGAGGGACTAGGGCCCTACGAGCAGTACTTC.

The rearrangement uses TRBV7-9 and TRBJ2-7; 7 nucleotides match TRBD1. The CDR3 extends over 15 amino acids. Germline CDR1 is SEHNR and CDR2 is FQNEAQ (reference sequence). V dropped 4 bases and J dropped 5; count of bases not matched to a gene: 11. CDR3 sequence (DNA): TGTGCCAGCAGCTCGAACATACAGGGGATCAACGAGCAGTACTTC. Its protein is CASSSNIQGINEQYF.

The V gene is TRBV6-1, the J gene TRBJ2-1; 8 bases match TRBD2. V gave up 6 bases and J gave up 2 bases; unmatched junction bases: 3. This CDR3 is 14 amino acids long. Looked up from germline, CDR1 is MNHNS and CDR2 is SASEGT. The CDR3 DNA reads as TGTGCCAGCAGAGCACTAGCGGCCTACAATGAGCAGTTCTTC. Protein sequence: CASRALAAYNEQFF.

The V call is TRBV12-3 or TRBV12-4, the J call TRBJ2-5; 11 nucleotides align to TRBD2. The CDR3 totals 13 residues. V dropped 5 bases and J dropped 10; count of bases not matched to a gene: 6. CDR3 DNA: TGTGCCAGCAGTAGCCTCCTAGCGGGAGGCCAGTACTTC. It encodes CASSSLLAGGQYF.